Shown below are 12 T cell receptor beta chains from a single sample sequenced in a study of long-term antiretroviral therapy in people with HIV. Investigators performed immunoSEQ version v3.0 at survey level. The assay was immunoSEQ multiplex PCR, and TCRdb's table has in-frame clones only and misses some. The sample records 20,000 to 25,000 clones, around 84% being singletons. Sample: unsorted PBMCs, taken 0.1 years before starting antiretroviral therapy. The receptors derive from a young man with HIV.

The chain has TRBV6-1 and TRBJ1-5; D is uncertain. CDR1 MNHNS and CDR2 SASEGT come from the germline V gene. V lost 2 bases and J lost 0, with 11 bases in between. The length of the CDR3 is 16 residues. CDR3 protein: CASSENSVDSNQPQHF. CDR3 sequence (DNA): TGTGCCAGCAGTGAAAATTCTGTGGATAGCAATCAGCCCCAGCATTTT.

This clone is large in the sample. The rearrangement uses TRBV18 and TRBJ1-4; 11 bases fit TRBD1. Trimming took 2 bases from V and 8 from J; bases not matched to a gene: 13. Germline loops: CDR1 KGHSH, CDR2 LQKENI. The CDR3 loop spans 18 amino acids. The CDR3 bases are TGTGCCAGCTCACCAAACGAGGAGGACAGGGGGCTGGGGGAAAAACTGTTTTTT. Amino acids: CASSPNEEDRGLGEKLFF.

The chain is built from TRBV28 and TRBJ2-7, with unresolved D. The V end lost 3 bases, the J end lost 6 bases, and 9 bases lay between the germline ends. This CDR3 has 12 amino acids. The germline gives CDR1 MDHEN, CDR2 SYDVKM. CDR3 nucleotide sequence: TGTGCCAGCAGTTTGATGCAGCGCGAGCAGTACTTC. Translated: CASSLMQREQYF.

V is TRBV7-9 and J is TRBJ2-1; D not certain. V was clipped by 1 base and J by 9 bases, with 4 bases between them. The length of the CDR3 is 11 residues. The germline CDR1 and CDR2 sequences are SEHNR and FQNEAQ (reference sequence). The CDR3 spells CASSLDGEQFF. DNA of the CDR3: TGTGCCAGCAGCTTAGACGGTGAGCAGTTCTTC.

The chain employs TRBV7-2 and TRBJ1-2, with TRBD1 as a possible D gene (5 bases). The germline gives CDR1 SGHTA, CDR2 FQGNSA. Trimming pared 2 bases from V and 0 bases from J, leaving 13 bases between. The CDR3 runs to 16 residues. Here the CDR3 DNA reads TGTGCCAGCAGCTTATCCGGGACTGAGGCTAACTATGGCTACACCTTC. Amino acid sequence: CASSLSGTEANYGYTF.

Concerning this clone: The sample holds other DNA sequences that translate to the same CDR3. The J gene is TRBJ2-2, the V gene TRBV5-1; 10 bases fit TRBD1. After removal of 4 bases from V and 0 bases from J, the junction contained 3 bases not matched to a gene. Germline-derived CDR1 and CDR2 are SGHRS and YFSETQ. The CDR3 has 16 residues. CDR3 region: CASSLGTGANTGELFF. CDR3 nucleotide sequence: TGCGCCAGCAGCCTAGGGACAGGGGCGAACACCGGGGAGCTGTTTTTT. Looking up the rest from reference TRBV5-1 and TRBJ2-2 gives the full variable domain: KAGVTQTPRYLIKTRGQQVTLSCSPISGHRSVSWYQQTPGQGLQFLFEYFSETQRNKGNFPGRFSGRQFSNSRSEMNVSTLELGDSALYLCASSLGTGANTGELFFGEGSRLTVL.

V is TRBV28 and J is TRBJ1-4, with D unresolved. The CDR3 is made up of 17 amino acids. The V end was cut by 4 bases, the J end by 0 bases, with 15 bases between. The V gene's germline CDR1 is MDHEN and CDR2 SYDVKM. This CDR3 is CASSYASLSATNEKLFF. The CDR3 DNA sequence: TGTGCCAGCAGTTACGCCTCCCTCTCCGCAACTAATGAAAAACTGTTTTTT.

V gene TRBV5-4 combines with J gene TRBJ2-7, with 11 bases aligning to TRBD2. J gave up 4 bases and V 2 bases, and 11 bases lay outside the gene matches. The germline gives CDR1 SGHNT, CDR2 YYREEE (reference sequence). The CDR3 length is 17 residues. Here the CDR3 reads CASSLVLSGGAQYEQYF. Here the CDR3 DNA reads TGTGCCAGCAGCTTAGTCCTTAGCGGGGGGGCTCAATACGAGCAGTACTTC.

V is TRBV28 and J is TRBJ2-6; the D is unclear. With 7 bases removed from V and 1 base from J, the gap between germline ends came to 11 bases. The CDR3 is 15 residues long. Germline-derived CDR1 and CDR2 are MDHEN and SYDVKM. As DNA, the CDR3 is TGTGCCAGCACCCTCCTGCGATCTGGGGCCAACGTCCTGACTTTC. This encodes CASTLLRSGANVLTF.

The V gene is TRBV5-1, the J gene TRBJ2-3; 8 bases are a match to TRBD1. V shed 2 bases, J shed 6 bases, and the junction held 8 bases outside the gene matches. The CDR3 contains 15 residues. Germline CDR1 and CDR2: SGHRS and YFSETQ. Here the CDR3 DNA reads TGCGCCAGCAGCTTAGGGCAGGGGGCGACGGATACGCAGTATTTT. It specifies CASSLGQGATDTQYF.

This chain links TRBV2 with TRBJ2-1; 9 bases fit TRBD2. V shed 5 bases and J 4 bases; nucleotides not matched to a gene: 9. The CDR3 contains 16 residues. Germline CDR1 SNHLY, CDR2 FYNNEI. CDR3 nucleotide sequence: TGTGCCAGCAGTTTTCCGAGCGGGGGGACTTACAATGAGCAGTTCTTC. Translating gives CASSFPSGGTYNEQFF.

This chain joins TRBV4-3 and TRBJ2-5; TRBD2 agrees at 10 bases. The ends lost 1 base at V and 2 bases at J; junction bases unmatched: 10. Germline CDR1 reads LGHNA; CDR2 reads YSLEER. This CDR3 is 18 amino acids long. The CDR3: CASSQALSRTSGQETQYF. CDR3 nucleotide sequence: TGCGCCAGCAGCCAAGCCCTAAGCCGGACTAGCGGTCAAGAGACCCAGTACTTC.